Listed below are T cell receptor beta chains from one sample, sequenced in a study of cytomegalovirus exposure and HLA in healthy donors. Here immunoSEQ multiplex PCR was the method, and the copy in TCRdb shows in-frame clones only, minus some. The sample consists of 70,000 or so clones, 75% to 90% of them appearing once. Sequencing was done on a sample of PBMCs. Receptors were obtained from a woman aged 25 to 45 in good health and CMV-seronegative. Both conserved end residues are part of each CDR3. Fields, in order: clone size, CDR3 length, J gene, V gene, D gene, CDR3 DNA, CDR3 protein. A D gene is named only where the DNA matches it firmly. Only part of the rows carry a size: once, few, many, or a class if the clone is expanded.

clone size: -; CDR3 length: 15; J gene: TRBJ2-7; V gene: TRBV4-3; D gene: TRBD1; CDR3 DNA: TGCGCCAGCAGCACCTTACAGGGGGACGGGTACGAGCAGTACTTC; CDR3 protein: CASSTLQGDGYEQYF
clone size: -; CDR3 length: 16; J gene: TRBJ2-5; V gene: TRBV7-9; D gene: TRBD1; CDR3 DNA: TGTTCCAGCAGCTTAGCAACCGGGACAGGAAAAGAGACCCAGTACTTC; CDR3 protein: CSSSLATGTGKETQYF
clone size: -; CDR3 length: 13; J gene: TRBJ1-2; V gene: TRBV30; D gene: -; CDR3 DNA: TGTGCCTGGATGGGAGGGCCTGGCTATGGCTACACCTTC; CDR3 protein: CAWMGGPGYGYTF
clone size: -; CDR3 length: 16; J gene: TRBJ2-7; V gene: TRBV5-4; D gene: TRBD2; CDR3 DNA: TGTGCCAGCAGCTTGGGCCCTTATAGCGGGAACTACGAGCAGTACTTC; CDR3 protein: CASSLGPYSGNYEQYF
clone size: few; CDR3 length: 15; J gene: TRBJ1-5; V gene: TRBV28; D gene: -; CDR3 DNA: TGTGCCAGCAGTCCGCCCCAGGCCCCTGGGGGGGCCCAGCATTTT; CDR3 protein: CASSPPQAPGGAQHF
clone size: -; CDR3 length: 15; J gene: TRBJ2-2; V gene: TRBV5-1; D gene: TRBD2; CDR3 DNA: TGCGCCAGCGCCCTGGGCGCGGGAGACACCGGGGAGCTGTTTTTT; CDR3 protein: CASALGAGDTGELFF
clone size: -; CDR3 length: 14; J gene: TRBJ2-3; V gene: TRBV19; D gene: TRBD2; CDR3 DNA: TGTGCCAGTACTGCTAGCGGGAGGACAGATACGCAGTATTTT; CDR3 protein: CASTASGRTDTQYF
clone size: -; CDR3 length: 14; J gene: TRBJ1-1; V gene: TRBV18; D gene: TRBD1; CDR3 DNA: TGTGCCAGCTCACCACGACAGGGGAACACTGAAGCTTTCTTT; CDR3 protein: CASSPRQGNTEAFF
clone size: -; CDR3 length: 14; J gene: TRBJ1-2; V gene: TRBV5-1; D gene: -; CDR3 DNA: TGCGCCAGCAGCTCCTTAACAATTCCGGGTGGCTACACCTTC; CDR3 protein: CASSSLTIPGGYTF
clone size: -; CDR3 length: 15; J gene: TRBJ2-1; V gene: TRBV7-8; D gene: TRBD1; CDR3 DNA: TGTGCCAGCAGCTTAGTAGGGACAGCCTACAATGAGCAGTTCTTC; CDR3 protein: CASSLVGTAYNEQFF
clone size: -; CDR3 length: 17; J gene: TRBJ2-5; V gene: TRBV6-1; D gene: TRBD2; CDR3 DNA: TGTGCCAGCAGTGAATTAGGACTAGCGGGAGGTATGGAGACCCAGTACTTC; CDR3 protein: CASSELGLAGGMETQYF
clone size: -; CDR3 length: 12; J gene: TRBJ2-3; V gene: TRBV14; D gene: -; CDR3 DNA: TGTGCCAGCAGAAGCGTGGGGGGTACGCAGTATTTT; CDR3 protein: CASRSVGGTQYF
clone size: -; CDR3 length: 15; J gene: TRBJ1-2; V gene: TRBV7-2; D gene: TRBD1; CDR3 DNA: TGTGCCAGCAGCTTAACCGGGACAGGGAGGGCTGGCTACACCTTC; CDR3 protein: CASSLTGTGRAGYTF
clone size: -; CDR3 length: 15; J gene: TRBJ2-7; V gene: TRBV7-3; D gene: TRBD1; CDR3 DNA: TGTGCCAGCAGCTTAAAAGGGACAGGGAACTACGAGCAGTACTTC; CDR3 protein: CASSLKGTGNYEQYF
clone size: -; CDR3 length: 14; J gene: TRBJ2-7; V gene: TRBV6-6; D gene: TRBD1; CDR3 DNA: TGTGCCAGCAGCCGGGGACAGGGACCCTACGAGCAGTACTTC; CDR3 protein: CASSRGQGPYEQYF
clone size: -; CDR3 length: 15; J gene: TRBJ2-5; V gene: TRBV7-9; D gene: TRBD1; CDR3 DNA: TGTGCCAGCAGCTTAGGTGGGACAGGGCGGAAAGAGCAGTACTTC; CDR3 protein: CASSLGGTGRKEQYF
clone size: -; CDR3 length: 9; J gene: TRBJ2-7; V gene: TRBV7-7; D gene: -; CDR3 DNA: TGTGCTAGGGGCTACGAGCAGTACTTC; CDR3 protein: CARGYEQYF
clone size: -; CDR3 length: 17; J gene: TRBJ2-1; V gene: TRBV13; D gene: TRBD2; CDR3 DNA: TGTGCCAGCAGCCATTTCGTCAGGCGGGAGCGGAACAATGAGCAGTTCTTC; CDR3 protein: CASSHFVRRERNNEQFF
clone size: -; CDR3 length: 15; J gene: TRBJ2-7; V gene: TRBV7-2; D gene: TRBD2; CDR3 DNA: TGTGCCAGCAGCCCTACGAGCGGGAGGATCTACGAGCAGTACTTC; CDR3 protein: CASSPTSGRIYEQYF
clone size: -; CDR3 length: 15; J gene: TRBJ2-6; V gene: TRBV11-1; D gene: -; CDR3 DNA: TGTGCCAGCACCCCGGTGGGGAGAGGGGCCAACGTCCTGACTTTC; CDR3 protein: CASTPVGRGANVLTF
clone size: few; CDR3 length: 15; J gene: TRBJ2-7; V gene: TRBV6-1; D gene: TRBD2; CDR3 DNA: TGTGCCAGCAGTGAAGGTAGCGGGGGTATTTACGAGCAGTACTTC; CDR3 protein: CASSEGSGGIYEQYF
clone size: -; CDR3 length: 13; J gene: TRBJ1-2; V gene: TRBV5-4; D gene: -; CDR3 DNA: TGTGCCAGCAGCACCGGGACTAGCTATGGCTACACCTTC; CDR3 protein: CASSTGTSYGYTF
clone size: -; CDR3 length: 18; J gene: TRBJ2-5; V gene: TRBV7-3; D gene: TRBD2; CDR3 DNA: TGTGCCAGCAGCTTTGGGACTAGCGGAAGTTGGGGTCAAGAGACCCAGTACTTC; CDR3 protein: CASSFGTSGSWGQETQYF
clone size: -; CDR3 length: 15; J gene: TRBJ2-7; V gene: TRBV18; D gene: -; CDR3 DNA: TGTGCCAGCTCACCACTTAGCGGCAGCTCCTACGAGCAGTACTTC; CDR3 protein: CASSPLSGSSYEQYF
clone size: -; CDR3 length: 14; J gene: TRBJ2-5; V gene: TRBV5-1; D gene: TRBD1; CDR3 DNA: TGCGCCAGCAGCAACAACCACAGGGGAGAGACCCAGTACTTC; CDR3 protein: CASSNNHRGETQYF
clone size: -; CDR3 length: 14; J gene: TRBJ2-1; V gene: TRBV11-2; D gene: -; CDR3 DNA: TGTGCCAGCAGCTTACTACGGGGTTCGGATGAGCAGTTCTTC; CDR3 protein: CASSLLRGSDEQFF
clone size: few; CDR3 length: 15; J gene: TRBJ1-4; V gene: TRBV19; D gene: -; CDR3 DNA: TGTGCCAGTAGTATGGTCGGGGGAGTTGGGGAAAAACTGTTTTTT; CDR3 protein: CASSMVGGVGEKLFF
clone size: once; CDR3 length: 14; J gene: TRBJ2-1; V gene: TRBV28; D gene: -; CDR3 DNA: TGTGCCAGCTCGGGGGAGGCCCTTTACAATGAGCAGTTCTTC; CDR3 protein: CASSGEALYNEQFF
clone size: -; CDR3 length: 15; J gene: TRBJ2-6; V gene: TRBV18; D gene: -; CDR3 DNA: TGTGCCAGCTCACCCCTCGTCTCTGGGGCCAACGTCCTGACTTTC; CDR3 protein: CASSPLVSGANVLTF
clone size: -; CDR3 length: 15; J gene: TRBJ1-1; V gene: TRBV15; D gene: TRBD1; CDR3 DNA: TGTGCCACCAGCAGAGAGGCAGGGGGCGCTTCTGGAGCTTTCTTT; CDR3 protein: CATSREAGGASGAFF
clone size: -; CDR3 length: 15; J gene: TRBJ2-1; V gene: TRBV6-5; D gene: TRBD2; CDR3 DNA: TGTGCCAGCAGCGACAGGAGACTAGCGGGGCATGAGCAGTTCTTC; CDR3 protein: CASSDRRLAGHEQFF
clone size: -; CDR3 length: 14; J gene: TRBJ1-6; V gene: TRBV6-1; D gene: TRBD1; CDR3 DNA: TGTGCCAGCAGTGCCACAGGGGAAATTTCACCCCTCCACTTT; CDR3 protein: CASSATGEISPLHF
clone size: -; CDR3 length: 17; J gene: TRBJ1-3; V gene: TRBV28; D gene: -; CDR3 DNA: TGTGCCAGCAGTTTAATTTCCCCCGACAGCTCTGGAAACACCATATATTTT; CDR3 protein: CASSLISPDSSGNTIYF
clone size: -; CDR3 length: 17; J gene: TRBJ1-3; V gene: TRBV5-3; D gene: -; CDR3 DNA: TGTGCCAGAAGCGAGGAACAGGGCCCGAGCTCTGGAAACACCATATATTTT; CDR3 protein: CARSEEQGPSSGNTIYF
clone size: -; CDR3 length: 12; J gene: TRBJ1-1; V gene: TRBV10-3; D gene: -; CDR3 DNA: TGTGCCATCAGTGGGGAGTTCACTGAAGCTTTCTTT; CDR3 protein: CAISGEFTEAFF
clone size: -; CDR3 length: 14; J gene: TRBJ2-3; V gene: TRBV11-3; D gene: -; CDR3 DNA: TGTGCCAGCAGCTTAGGTGGCGGGGTCCAAGCGCAGTATTTT; CDR3 protein: CASSLGGGVQAQYF
clone size: -; CDR3 length: 14; J gene: TRBJ2-5; V gene: TRBV11-2; D gene: TRBD2; CDR3 DNA: TGTGCCAGCAGCTTAAGGGAGGGTCCGGAGACCCAGTACTTC; CDR3 protein: CASSLREGPETQYF
clone size: -; CDR3 length: 13; J gene: TRBJ1-2; V gene: TRBV27; D gene: TRBD1; CDR3 DNA: TGTGCCAGCAGCCTGACAGGGGGGGGTGGCTACACCTTC; CDR3 protein: CASSLTGGGGYTF
clone size: -; CDR3 length: 14; J gene: TRBJ1-3; V gene: TRBV6-6; D gene: -; CDR3 DNA: TGTGCCAGCAGTTACGCAGGGTTGGAAAACACCATATATTTT; CDR3 protein: CASSYAGLENTIYF
clone size: -; CDR3 length: 16; J gene: TRBJ2-2; V gene: TRBV5-4; D gene: TRBD2; CDR3 DNA: TGTGCCAGCAGCTCCAACCGGGACTACAATACCGGGGAGCTGTTTTTT; CDR3 protein: CASSSNRDYNTGELFF
clone size: -; CDR3 length: 14; J gene: TRBJ2-1; V gene: TRBV19; D gene: TRBD2; CDR3 DNA: TGTGCCAGTAGTGCGGGACTAGCGGGCAATGAGCAGTTCTTC; CDR3 protein: CASSAGLAGNEQFF
clone size: -; CDR3 length: 15; J gene: TRBJ2-3; V gene: TRBV6-1; D gene: -; CDR3 DNA: TGTGCCAGCAGTGAAAGGTGGGCCGGGGGAGATACGCAGTATTTT; CDR3 protein: CASSERWAGGDTQYF
clone size: few; CDR3 length: 13; J gene: TRBJ1-5; V gene: TRBV6-1; D gene: TRBD1; CDR3 DNA: TGTGCCAGCAGGACAGGGGAGCATCAGCCCCAGCATTTT; CDR3 protein: CASRTGEHQPQHF
clone size: -; CDR3 length: 14; J gene: TRBJ1-1; V gene: TRBV29-1; D gene: -; CDR3 DNA: TGCAGCGTCCGGAGGGCCTCCTTGAACACTGAAGCTTTCTTT; CDR3 protein: CSVRRASLNTEAFF
clone size: once; CDR3 length: 15; J gene: TRBJ1-2; V gene: TRBV7-2; D gene: -; CDR3 DNA: TGTGCCAGCAGCTCCCGACTGAATAACCCCTATGGCTACACCTTC; CDR3 protein: CASSSRLNNPYGYTF
clone size: -; CDR3 length: 16; J gene: TRBJ2-7; V gene: TRBV4-3; D gene: -; CDR3 DNA: TGCGCCAGCAGCCAAGATATGGGCGAACACAGCTACGAGCAGTACTTC; CDR3 protein: CASSQDMGEHSYEQYF
clone size: once; CDR3 length: 16; J gene: TRBJ2-2; V gene: TRBV4-2; D gene: -; CDR3 DNA: TGTGCCAGCAGCCACCGGGACTTTTCAAACACCGGGGAGCTGTTTTTT; CDR3 protein: CASSHRDFSNTGELFF
clone size: -; CDR3 length: 14; J gene: TRBJ2-5; V gene: TRBV5-1; D gene: TRBD2; CDR3 DNA: TGCGCCAGCAGACGGACTAGCGGGAGGGAGACCCAGTACTTC; CDR3 protein: CASRRTSGRETQYF
clone size: -; CDR3 length: 15; J gene: TRBJ2-7; V gene: TRBV9; D gene: -; CDR3 DNA: TGTGCCAGCAGCGCTATAGGTCAGGGAGGCTACGAGCAGTACTTC; CDR3 protein: CASSAIGQGGYEQYF
clone size: -; CDR3 length: 13; J gene: TRBJ2-7; V gene: TRBV11-2; D gene: -; CDR3 DNA: TGTGCCAGCAGCTTCTCTCTCTCCTACGAGCAGTACTTC; CDR3 protein: CASSFSLSYEQYF
clone size: few; CDR3 length: 18; J gene: TRBJ1-4; V gene: TRBV4-1; D gene: -; CDR3 DNA: TGCGCCAGCAGCCAAGGGAGTTTTTCGGGGGCAACTAATGAAAAACTGTTTTTT; CDR3 protein: CASSQGSFSGATNEKLFF
clone size: -; CDR3 length: 16; J gene: TRBJ2-5; V gene: TRBV28; D gene: TRBD2; CDR3 DNA: TGTGCCAGCAGTACCCCGGGTAGCGGGAGGAAAGAGACCCAGTACTTC; CDR3 protein: CASSTPGSGRKETQYF
clone size: -; CDR3 length: 14; J gene: TRBJ1-3; V gene: TRBV9; D gene: TRBD1; CDR3 DNA: TGTGCCAGCAGCCGGGACAGGATTGCAGACACCATATATTTT; CDR3 protein: CASSRDRIADTIYF
clone size: -; CDR3 length: 11; J gene: TRBJ2-5; V gene: TRBV5-1; D gene: -; CDR3 DNA: TGCGCCAGCAGCTTGGACGGGGAGCAGTACTTC; CDR3 protein: CASSLDGEQYF